Described below is a single T cell receptor beta chain sequence and its context. V dropped 1 base and J dropped 6 bases, with 4 bases sitting between them. The germline CDR1 and CDR2 sequences are MDHEN and SYDVKM. The CDR3 spans 12 residues. This specimen comes from a study of control samples from healthy donors and cancer patients. Sequenced by immunoSEQ multiplex PCR; TCRdb stores in-frame clones only, minus some. This table holds 150,000 to 180,000 clones, 93% found once. Sample: blood. The receptor's source is a man aged 45 to 65 in good health. This chain uses TRBV28 with TRBJ1-5, with D uncertain. The CDR3 DNA reads TGTGCCAGCAGTTTATTGTCTCAGCCCCAGCATTTT. It encodes CASSLLSQPQHF.